The 23 T cell receptor beta chains in this list originate from one sample, sequenced in a study of response to subunit inactivated influenza vaccine. TCRdb re-called the RT-PCR reads through MiXCR, storing one row per CDR3 protein. The table includes around 790,000 distinct CDR3 sequences, 20% to 25% detected once. The sequencing here drew on PBMCs from blood, taken around 5 days after vaccination. Every receptor here comes from a man aged 45 to 65 who received an inactivated influenza vaccine.

This clonotype was counted ten times or more. V gene TRBV3-1 combines with J gene TRBJ1-3, with a weak D call TRBD1 (6 bases). The CDR3 is 15 residues long. Trimming removed 1 base from V and 0 bases from J, with 7 bases in between. Germline V gene lookup returns CDR1 LGHDT and CDR2 YNNKEL (reference sequence). The CDR3 nucleotides are TGTGCCAGCAGCCAAGCAGGGGTCTCTGGAAACACCATATATTTT. Residues: CASSQAGVSGNTIYF.

This clonotype was seen a handful of times. This sequence joins TRBV6-5 and TRBJ2-1, with 7 bases matching TRBD2. Germline CDR1 is MNHEY and CDR2 is SVGAGI. J was trimmed by 8 bases and V by 4 bases; bases with no gene match: 14. The CDR3 is 16 amino acids. This CDR3 is CASSSGFGGRAHEQFF. CDR3 nucleotide sequence: TGTGCCAGCAGTTCCGGTTTTGGCGGGAGAGCCCATGAGCAGTTCTTC.

This clonotype was picked up one time. This rearrangement joins TRBV20-1 to TRBJ2-7; 9 bases line up with TRBD1. The CDR3 has 14 residues. J lost 3 bases, V lost 6 bases, and 9 bases had no gene match. Germline CDR1 and CDR2: DFQATT and SNEGSKA (reference sequence). The CDR3, as DNA: TGCAGTGCCAGTAACAGGGGGCGAGACTACGAGCAGTACTTC. It codes for CSASNRGRDYEQYF.

The chain uses TRBV5-1 and TRBJ2-2; D is unresolved. Germline V gene lookup returns CDR1 SGHRS and CDR2 YFSETQ. The germline V and J ends were trimmed by 6 bases and 8 bases, with 8 bases remaining between them. The CDR3 has 11 amino acids. CDR3 DNA: TGCGCCAGCACAGTATCGGGGGAGCTGTTTTTT. Protein: CASTVSGELFF.

This clonotype was seen many times. V gene TRBV10-3 combines with J gene TRBJ1-6; the D is unclear. Germline values: CDR1 ENHRY, CDR2 SYGVKD. This CDR3 has 16 amino acids. V dropped 0 bases and J dropped 2 bases, with 8 bases sitting between them. This CDR3 reads CAISESRAAYNSPLHF. The CDR3 region has the DNA TGTGCCATCAGTGAGTCCCGGGCAGCCTATAATTCACCCCTCCACTTT.

This clonotype was counted a few times. The CDR3 nucleotides read TGTGCCAGCAGTGGAGCCGGGACTATCTACAATGAGCAGTTCTTC. It specifies CASSGAGTIYNEQFF. The V call is TRBV6-1, the J call TRBJ2-1; 7 positions agree with TRBD2. With V trimmed by 4 bases and J by 3 bases, 6 bases remained unmatched. The CDR3 has 15 residues. The germline gives CDR1 MNHNS, CDR2 SASEGT.

The chain combines TRBV7-8 with TRBJ2-1, with 11 bases lining up with TRBD2. Germline CDR1 reads SGHVS; CDR2 reads FQNEAQ. The trim removed 5 bases at V and 0 bases at J, leaving 15 bases unmatched. The CDR3 loop spans 20 amino acids. The CDR3 region is CASSPSLGLAGGPSYNEQFF. CDR3 sequence (DNA): TGTGCCAGCAGCCCTAGCCTGGGGCTAGCGGGGGGACCCTCCTACAATGAGCAGTTCTTC. Full variable domain (missing parts from reference TRBV7-8 and TRBJ2-1): GAGVSQSPRYKVAKRGQDVALRCDPISGHVSLFWYQQALGQGPEFLTYFQNEAQLDKSGLPSDRFFAERPEGSVSTLKIQRTQQEDSAVYLCASSPSLGLAGGPSYNEQFFGPGTRLTVL.

The chain recombines TRBV30 with TRBJ2-1, with 15 bases that match TRBD2. Germline trimming cut 2 bases from V and 9 bases from J; bases unmatched to any gene: 8. CDR3 length: 16 residues. The germline CDR1 and CDR2 sequences are GTSNPN and SVGIG (reference sequence). This chain's CDR3 is CAWSTRTSGGVREQFF. In nucleotides, the CDR3 is TGTGCCTGGAGTACTCGGACTAGCGGGGGGGTACGTGAGCAGTTCTTC.

This clonotype was seen only a few times. The J gene is TRBJ2-7, the V gene TRBV30; TRBD1 might be the D (5 bases). This CDR3 has 12 amino acids. Germline V gene data show CDR1 as GTSNPN and CDR2 as SVGIG (reference sequence). Trimming stripped 3 bases from V and 5 bases from J, with 11 bases between. DNA for the CDR3: TGTGCCTGGAGGCAGGGTTACGACGAGCAGTACTTC. This gives the protein CAWRQGYDEQYF.

This clonotype turned up a few times. The chain uses TRBV29-1 and TRBJ2-6; no reliable D call. The CDR3 has 14 amino acids. V was clipped by 6 bases and J by 0 bases, with 9 bases between them. Per the germline V gene, CDR1 is SQVTM and CDR2 is ANQGSEA. The CDR3 region is CSVTGSSGANVLTF. CDR3 DNA: TGCAGCGTGACCGGAAGCTCTGGGGCCAACGTCCTGACTTTC.

There are many counts of this clonotype. The genes are TRBV5-5 and TRBJ2-1; 8 bases are shared with TRBD2. V was pared by 4 bases and J by 0 bases, with 6 bases of the junction left unmatched. The CDR3 has 16 residues. CDR1 SGHKS and CDR2 YYEKEE come from the germline V gene (reference sequence). The CDR3 sequence: CASSREAGGSYNEQFF. The CDR3 nucleotides are TGTGCCAGCAGCCGGGAGGCGGGAGGCTCCTACAATGAGCAGTTCTTC.

The V gene is TRBV6-1, the J gene TRBJ2-1; TRBD2 aligns across 9 bases. The germline V gene encodes CDR1 MNHNS and CDR2 SASEGT. V lost 4 bases, J lost 0 bases, and 7 bases stayed unmatched. This CDR3 spans 17 amino acids. The CDR3 sequence is CASSVGGGASSYNEQFF. As DNA, the CDR3 is TGTGCCAGCAGTGTAGGCGGGGGGGCAAGCTCCTACAATGAGCAGTTCTTC.

In this sample, this clonotype turned up many times. The chain is built from TRBV7-2 and TRBJ2-1; D may be TRBD1 or TRBD2 (6 bases each). Germline V lookup: CDR1 SGHTA, CDR2 FQGNSA. V lost 3 bases and J 9 bases, leaving 15 bases between the germline ends. This CDR3 is built from 14 residues. The CDR3 DNA reads as TGTGCCAGCAGCTTCGCTTCTGGGGGGCTTGAGCAGTTCTTC. Translation gives CASSFASGGLEQFF.

Here the CDR3 reads CSAPVGDSYNEQFF. The DNA of the CDR3 is TGCAGTGCCCCGGTCGGGGATTCCTACAATGAGCAGTTCTTC. The chain carries TRBV20-1 and TRBJ2-1; tentative D call: TRBD2 (5 bases). This CDR3 contains 14 residues. Germline V gene sequence: CDR1 DFQATT, CDR2 SNEGSKA (reference sequence). V was shortened by 6 bases and J by 1 base, with 13 bases between the two germline ends.

Regarding this clonotype: A much larger clone differs by one base, so this may be a read error. J is TRBJ1-2 and V is TRBV7-9, with D unclear. The CDR3 spans 12 residues. The germline V gene has CDR1 SEHNR and CDR2 FQNEAQ (reference sequence). V lost 5 bases, J lost 0 bases, and 4 bases lay in between. In DNA, the CDR3 is TGTGCCAGCAGCCAAGCTAACTATGGCTACACCTTC. It encodes CASSQANYGYTF. Variable domain in full (rest from reference TRBV7-9 and TRBJ1-2): DTGVSQNPRHKITKRGQNVTFRCDPISEHNRLYWYRQTLGQGPEFLTYFQNEAQLEKSRLLSDRFSAERPKGSFSTLEIQRTEQGDSAMYLCASSQANYGYTFGSGTRLTVV.

CDR3 nucleotides: TGTGCCAGCAGTTACTCGAAGGCAGAGGCCTCCTACGAGCAGTACTTC. As protein: CASSYSKAEASYEQYF. The chain joins TRBV6-5 to TRBJ2-7; D is unclear. CDR1 is MNHEY, CDR2 SVGAGI, per germline. The ends were cut back, 0 bases at V and 0 bases at J, with 12 bases in the middle. The CDR3 is 16 amino acids.

This clonotype occurred a few times. This sequence joins TRBV5-1 and TRBJ1-2; D is unclear. Germline CDR1 reads SGHRS; CDR2 reads YFSETQ. The V end lost 1 base, the J end lost 5 bases, and 15 bases lay between the germline ends. The CDR3 has 15 amino acids. CDR3 sequence (DNA): TGCGCCAGCAGCTTGTACAGCCCTACAGTATATGGCTACACCTTC. It is translated as CASSLYSPTVYGYTF.

The V call is TRBV7-2, the J call TRBJ1-2; D gene uncertain. Trimming pared 3 bases from V and 8 bases from J, leaving 10 bases between. The CDR3 contains 12 residues. Germline V gene data show CDR1 as SGHTA and CDR2 as FQGNSA. The CDR3 loop reads CASSLGKRGYTF. DNA of the CDR3: TGTGCCAGCAGCTTGGGGAAAAGGGGCTACACCTTC. Based on the CDR3 plus reference TRBV7-2 and TRBJ1-2, the full variable domain is GAGVSQSPSNKVTEKGKDVELRCDPISGHTALYWYRQSLGQGLEFLIYFQGNSAPDKSGLPSDRFSAERTGGSVSTLTIQRTQQEDSAVYLCASSLGKRGYTFGSGTRLTVV.

Concerning this clonotype itself: No DNA is shown, since the ends of the CDR3 on it are uncertain; the CDR3 is the one TCRdb lists. The chain carries TRBV3-1 and TRBJ2-6; no DNA check was done on the table's D call, TRBD1. The CDR3 is 20 amino acids long, termini counted. From germline, CDR1 is LGHDT and CDR2 YNNKEL (reference sequence). Here the CDR3 reads CASSPPVFWLAGSGANVLTF.

The chain joins TRBV20-1 to TRBJ1-2; a weak D match, TRBD1 (6 bases). The CDR3 totals 15 residues. V dropped 6 bases and J dropped 5 bases, with 22 bases sitting between them. Germline assignment: CDR1 DFQATT and CDR2 SNEGSKA (reference sequence). The CDR3 is CSAKLITGSWYGYTF. In nucleotides, the CDR3 is TGCAGTGCCAAATTAATAACAGGGTCTTGGTATGGCTACACCTTC.

This clonotype came up a few times. This CDR3 reads CSATDRESYGYTF. The CDR3 nucleotides read TGCAGTGCAACGGACAGGGAGAGCTATGGCTACACCTTC. V usage is TRBV20-1 and J usage is TRBJ1-2; 8 bases match TRBD1. The CDR3 length is 13 residues. Germline CDR1 reads DFQATT; CDR2 reads SNEGSKA (reference sequence). Trimming took 6 bases from V and 4 from J; bases not matched to a gene: 7.

The V and J genes are TRBV5-6 and TRBJ1-2; D may be TRBD1 (5 bases). V was clipped by 4 bases and J by 4 bases, with 11 bases between them. The germline V gene encodes CDR1 SGHDT and CDR2 YYEEEE. The CDR3 loop spans 13 amino acids. CDR3 in amino acids: CASSAGRTYGYTF. CDR3 in DNA: TGTGCCAGCAGCGCGGGACGGACCTATGGCTACACCTTC.

The chain joins TRBV6-1 to TRBJ2-3, with D perhaps TRBD1 or TRBD2 (5 bases each). V lost 7 bases, J lost 0 bases, and 14 bases lay in between. The germline V gene encodes CDR1 MNHNS and CDR2 SASEGT. The CDR3 sequence is 15 residues long. The CDR3 coding sequence is TGTGCCAGCAAGAGGGACCGCTTAAGCACAGATACGCAGTATTTT. It encodes CASKRDRLSTDTQYF.